This T cell receptor beta chain was sequenced for a study of shared clonotypes between healthy human individuals. Study-level points and caveats: Relative to clonotypes present in all four donors, those not shared had lower generation probabilities.

Data came from immunoSEQ multiplex PCR; TCRdb stores just in-frame clones and leaves some out. The sample lists 550,000 to 600,000 clones, 98% occurring once. In its sample, this clone was seen once. No antigen is known for it. Naive CD8 cells comprised CD45RO-negative, CCR7-positively selected cells, excluding terminally differentiated effector memory CD45RA+ cells. CDR3 length equals 13 residues. The germline CDR1 and CDR2 sequences are SGHRS and YFSETQ. The V gene end was trimmed by 5 bases and the J gene end by 4 bases; junction bases not matched to a gene: 5. The TCR sequence derives from a man aged 25-40 years in good health. The V gene is TRBV5-1, the J gene TRBJ2-5, with 7 bases matching TRBD2. The source material was naive CD8+ T cells sorted from blood. As DNA, the CDR3 is TGCGCCAGCAGAGCCGGGGGGACAGAGACCCAGTACTTC. This translates into CASRAGGTETQYF.